This T cell receptor beta chain was found in a study of CD8 T cells in ankylosing spondylitis. As the method for making TCR beta libraries, quantitative 5'-RACE with molecular barcodes was used. In TCRdb, the 5' RACE reads were re-called with MiXCR into one record per CDR3 protein. This table holds about 440,000 distinct CDR3 sequences, about 15% found once. A note on this clonotype: The target antigen is unknown.

The CDR3 is 13 residues long. Trimming took 3 bases from V and 7 from J, leaving 7 bases between them. Study-wide results and limits: It appeared that ankylosing spondylitis blood was characterized by a TCR beta motif of under ten highly homologous variants. In ankylosing spondylitis patients, matched synovial fluid reportedly showed significant enrichment of disease-linked clones. Disease-linked clones, CD8+, were relatively rare in peripheral blood.

The chain recombines TRBV12-3 or TRBV12-4 with TRBJ1-6; D remains ambiguous. This clonotype was obtained from a male donor with ankylosing spondylitis. Sequenced input: blood, either unsorted or a sorted T cell fraction (not recorded which). The CDR3 nucleotides are TGTGCCAGCAGTTTTGCAGCGAATTCACCCCTCCACTTT. Protein sequence: CASSFAANSPLHF.